These T cell receptor beta chains were read from a single sample in a study of shared clonotypes between healthy human individuals. Clones were read by immunoSEQ multiplex PCR, and TCRdb kept only the in-frame ones, dropping some. The data show about 2.3 million clones, approximately 95% seen once. Input material: naive CD4+ T cells from PBMCs. The receptors shown here come from a man younger than 35 in good health. Some clones in this sample may be carry-over from other donors' samples. Each CDR3 is given with its conserved first and last residue. Fields, in order: J gene, clone size, D gene, V gene, CDR3 DNA, CDR3 protein. The D gene is left open where the match is weak. Part of the rows lack a size; the others show once, few, many or a class for expanded clones.

>TRBJ2-7|-|-|TRBV9
TGTGCCAGCAGCGTAGGGCGGATCTCCTACGAGCAGTACTTC
CASSVGRISYEQYF
>TRBJ2-7|-|TRBD1|TRBV28
TGTGCCAGCAGTCGACAGGGGGCGTACGAGCAGTACTTC
CASSRQGAYEQYF
>TRBJ1-1|-|-|TRBV19
TGTGCCAGTAGTATCGGGGGCAGGGAAAGATTGGAGACTGAAGCTTTCTTT
CASSIGGRERLETEAFF
>TRBJ1-1|-|-|TRBV20-1
TGCAGTGCCTCCCGTGACACTGAAGCTTTCTTT
CSASRDTEAFF
>TRBJ1-2|-|-|TRBV28
TGTGCCAGCGGGCGGACAGTCTATGGCTACACCTTC
CASGRTVYGYTF
>TRBJ2-5|-|-|TRBV19
TGTGCCACCAGGAGCAGGGAAAAATCGACAGAGACCCAGTACTTC
CATRSREKSTETQYF
>TRBJ2-2|-|-|TRBV18
TGTGCCAGCTCACCCCTCGCCGGCGGGGAGCTGTTTTTT
CASSPLAGGELFF
>TRBJ1-3|-|-|TRBV29-1
TGCAGCGTCGCCCGGGGGACAACCTCTGGAAACACCATATATTTT
CSVARGTTSGNTIYF
>TRBJ2-3|-|-|TRBV6-1
TGTGCCAGCAGGAGACAGAATGGACCAGATACGCAGTATTTT
CASRRQNGPDTQYF
>TRBJ2-2|-|-|TRBV9
TGTGCCAGCACCGTATCGTCGACTATGAACACCGGGGAGCTGTTTTTT
CASTVSSTMNTGELFF
>TRBJ2-2|once|TRBD1|TRBV27
TGTGCCAGCAGAGGGACAGACCTCACCGGGGAGCTGTTTTTT
CASRGTDLTGELFF
>TRBJ1-5|-|TRBD1|TRBV10-3
TGTGCCATCAGCCAAAAAGCTGCCGGGACAGGGAAGAATCAGCCCCAGCATTTT
CAISQKAAGTGKNQPQHF
>TRBJ2-2|-|-|TRBV6-1
TGTGCCAGCAGTGAAGGGGCGGAGTCATGGTACACCGGGGAGCTGTTTTTT
CASSEGAESWYTGELFF
>TRBJ1-1|once|TRBD1|TRBV27
TGTGCCAGCAGCCCGGGACAGCTGAACACTGAAGCTTTCTTT
CASSPGQLNTEAFF
>TRBJ2-7|-|-|TRBV18
TGTGCCAGCTCACCACCAACTAGTCTTTACGAGCAGTACTTC
CASSPPTSLYEQYF
>TRBJ2-3|-|-|TRBV5-1
TGCGCCAGCAGCTCTTCCGCTACAGATACGCAGTATTTT
CASSSSATDTQYF
>TRBJ1-3|-|-|TRBV11-2
TGTGCCAGCAGCGATCTGGGGGGAAACACCATATATTTT
CASSDLGGNTIYF
>TRBJ1-1|-|-|TRBV13
TGTGCCAGCAGCAATAACACTGAAGCTTTCTTT
CASSNNTEAFF
>TRBJ2-7|-|TRBD1|TRBV2
TGTGCCAGCAGTGTGGACAGGGGGCTATACGAGCAGTACTTC
CASSVDRGLYEQYF
>TRBJ2-3|-|TRBD1|TRBV5-4
TGTGCCAGCAGCCGACAGGGGGCGCTGGGCACAGATACGCAGTATTTT
CASSRQGALGTDTQYF
>TRBJ2-7|-|TRBD1|TRBV7-3
TGTGCCAGCAGCTTAACGGGACAGGGCGAGCAGTACTTC
CASSLTGQGEQYF
>TRBJ2-3|-|-|TRBV4-3
TGCGCCAGCAGCCAAGCGGTGGGAGATACGCAGTATTTT
CASSQAVGDTQYF
>TRBJ2-7|once|TRBD1|TRBV23-1
TGCGCCAGCAGTCAAGCAGGGACAGCCTCCTACGAGCAGTACTTC
CASSQAGTASYEQYF
>TRBJ2-2|-|TRBD2|TRBV6-6
TGTGCCAGCAGTTACCGGGCGGGAGCGCTCACCGGGGAGCTGTTTTTT
CASSYRAGALTGELFF
>TRBJ2-7|-|TRBD1|TRBV9
TGTGCCAGCAGCCTAAGGACAGGATTTCTCTACGAGCAGTACTTC
CASSLRTGFLYEQYF
>TRBJ2-7|-|-|TRBV2
TGTGCCAGCAGTGAAGCTCGGTCAGGGAAGAACGAGCAGTACTTC
CASSEARSGKNEQYF
>TRBJ1-1|-|-|TRBV9
TGTGCCAGCAGCCTTCGGGGTGACTTGAATTCGGTAGCTTTCTTT
CASSLRGDLNSVAFF
>TRBJ1-1|few|-|TRBV29-1
TGCAGCGTCGCTCGACAGTTCACTGAAGCTTTCTTT
CSVARQFTEAFF
>TRBJ2-3|-|TRBD2|TRBV5-4
TGTGCCAGCAGCCCGCTGACTAGCGGGAAGGATACGCAGTATTTT
CASSPLTSGKDTQYF
>TRBJ2-3|once|-|TRBV4-1
TGCGCCAGCAGCCAACTTCTGATGTCCGTTACGGGAATGGGAGCCGTTACGCAGTATTTT
CASSQLLMSVTGMGAVTQYF
>TRBJ2-2|-|-|TRBV5-1
TGCGCCAGCAGCTTGGCCTCGCGGGGGAACACCGGGGAGCTGTTTTTT
CASSLASRGNTGELFF
>TRBJ2-1|-|TRBD2|TRBV5-1
TGCGCCAGCAGCACGGGACTAGCGGTGTTCTTC
CASSTGLAVFF
>TRBJ1-2|few|-|TRBV6-5
TGTGCCAGCAGTTACAGGGGTGGCTACACCTTC
CASSYRGGYTF
>TRBJ2-5|once|-|TRBV6-5
TGTGCCAGCAGTTATGACATTTTTTCCGGGACCCAGTACTTC
CASSYDIFSGTQYF
>TRBJ2-7|-|TRBD1|TRBV27
TGTGCCAGCAGTTTAGGGACAGGTTGGGTCTACGAGCAGTACTTC
CASSLGTGWVYEQYF
>TRBJ2-1|-|-|TRBV19
TGTGCCAGTAGTACCCGACGGACAACACACAATGAGCAGTTCTTC
CASSTRRTTHNEQFF
>TRBJ2-5|-|TRBD2|TRBV27
TGTGCCAGCAGTCCCACGTCATATACTAGCGGGAGTAACCAAGAGACCCAGTACTTC
CASSPTSYTSGSNQETQYF
>TRBJ2-7|-|TRBD2|TRBV10-1
TGCGCCAGCAGTGAGGAGCGGGAGGTGTTCGAGCAGTACTTC
CASSEEREVFEQYF
>TRBJ2-1|-|-|TRBV5-4
TGTGCCAGCAGCTTGGGGAGCTCCTACAATGAGCAGTTCTTC
CASSLGSSYNEQFF
>TRBJ2-3|-|TRBD2|TRBV2
TGTGCCAGCAGGCCGGGACTAGCGGGAGGTGGGACAGATACGCAGTATTTT
CASRPGLAGGGTDTQYF
>TRBJ2-1|-|-|TRBV25-1
TGTGCCAGCAGTGGGCCCTGGTCCTACAATGAGCAGTTCTTC
CASSGPWSYNEQFF
>TRBJ2-7|once|-|TRBV11-3
TGTGCCAGCAGCTTAGGGGGGGATCTCTCCTACGAGCAGTACTTC
CASSLGGDLSYEQYF
>TRBJ2-2|-|-|TRBV21-1
TGTGCCAGCAGCAAAGTTGACACCGGGGAGCTGTTTTTT
CASSKVDTGELFF
>TRBJ2-5|few|-|TRBV9
TGTGCCAGCAGCCTCAGTACCGAGACCCAGTACTTC
CASSLSTETQYF
>TRBJ2-7|-|TRBD1|TRBV28
TGTGCCAGCAGGCGACAGGGATACGAGCAGTACTTC
CASRRQGYEQYF
>TRBJ2-5|-|-|TRBV6-1
TGTGCCAGCAGTGAAGCGGCAGGACTCCCCAAGCAAGAGACCCAGTACTTC
CASSEAAGLPKQETQYF
>TRBJ2-7|once|TRBD1|TRBV28
TGTGCCAGCAGTCCCGGACAGGGGGGCTACGAGCAGTACTTC
CASSPGQGGYEQYF
>TRBJ2-2|-|-|TRBV5-1
TGCGCCAGCTCGGACAGATCGAGCACCGGGGAGCTGTTTTTT
CASSDRSSTGELFF
>TRBJ1-5|-|TRBD1|TRBV28
TGTGCCAGCAGTTCCCCGGGACAGGGTTTATCGGGTGATCAGCCCCAGCATTTT
CASSSPGQGLSGDQPQHF
>TRBJ1-2|-|-|TRBV6-1
TGTGCCAGCAGTGAATCGGGCTATGGCTACACCTTC
CASSESGYGYTF
>TRBJ2-2|-|-|TRBV18
TGTGCCAGCTCCTCGCCGAACCAGGGTTTGGCCGGGGAGCTGTTTTTT
CASSSPNQGLAGELFF
>TRBJ1-1|-|-|TRBV18
TGTGCCAGCTCACCATCCGGGGCGCCGGGAACTGAAGCTTTCTTT
CASSPSGAPGTEAFF
>TRBJ1-1|once|TRBD1|TRBV28
TGTGCCAGCAGTTTGGCAGGGGGCCGTTGGACTGAAGCTTTCTTT
CASSLAGGRWTEAFF
>TRBJ2-3|once|TRBD1|TRBV28
TGTGCCAGCATCCAGGGTGGACAGGGTACAGATACGCAGTATTTT
CASIQGGQGTDTQYF
>TRBJ1-1|few|TRBD1|TRBV7-9
TGTGCCAGCAGCTTCCCTCGGACAGGAGGGACTGAAGCTTTCTTT
CASSFPRTGGTEAFF
>TRBJ1-2|-|-|TRBV28
TGTGCCAGCACCACCCCGGGACTCCAAACCGGGTATGGCTACACCTTC
CASTTPGLQTGYGYTF
>TRBJ2-1|-|TRBD2|TRBV25-1
TGTGCCAGCAGTGAACCGGGACTAGCGGGAAATGAGCAGTTCTTC
CASSEPGLAGNEQFF
>TRBJ2-7|-|-|TRBV6-1
TGTGCCAGCATTGACAGAAGCTACGAGCAGTACTTC
CASIDRSYEQYF
>TRBJ2-6|-|-|TRBV19
TGTGCCAGTAGTATAGAAGCGGGGCAGGGGCCTGGGGCCAACGTCCTGACTTTC
CASSIEAGQGPGANVLTF
>TRBJ2-5|-|-|TRBV29-1
TGCAGCGTAGGAGGACTTGAAGGGACCCAGTACTTC
CSVGGLEGTQYF